These T cell receptor beta chains were read from a single sample in a study of T cell responses to AZD1222 COVID-19 vaccine. Libraries were prepared by immunoSEQ multiplex PCR; TCRdb keeps only in-frame clonotypes and omits some of them. Of around 95,000 clones listed, nearly 95% are singletons. The sequencing used peripheral blood, collected on day 0 of AZD1222 vaccination. The receptors shown here come from an adult in good health. CDR3s include the opening cysteine and the closing phenylalanine or tryptophan. The order of the fields is clone size, CDR3 length, J gene, V gene, D gene, CDR3 protein, CDR3 DNA. The D gene is left open where the match is weak. Some rows have no size entry. The others give once, few or many, or a class for an expanded clone.

abundance: few; len: 17; j_gene: TRBJ2-7; v_gene: TRBV7-9; d_gene: TRBD2; CDR3aa: CASSPTLGTSGTYEQYF; CDR3nt: TGTGCCAGCAGCCCCACATTAGGGACTAGCGGGACGTACGAGCAGTACTTC
abundance: .; len: 14; j_gene: TRBJ2-7; v_gene: TRBV6-2/TRBV6-3; d_gene: TRBD2; CDR3aa: CASSYGTSGYEQYF; CDR3nt: TGTGCCAGCAGTTACGGGACTAGCGGCTACGAGCAGTACTTC
abundance: .; len: 13; j_gene: TRBJ1-1; v_gene: TRBV11-2; d_gene: .; CDR3aa: CASSSDRNTEAFF; CDR3nt: TGTGCCAGCAGCTCCGACAGAAACACTGAAGCTTTCTTT
abundance: .; len: 16; j_gene: TRBJ1-3; v_gene: TRBV27; d_gene: .; CDR3aa: CASSSGDGHSGNTIYF; CDR3nt: TGTGCCAGCAGCTCCGGGGACGGACACTCTGGAAACACCATATATTTT
abundance: .; len: 19; j_gene: TRBJ1-1; v_gene: TRBV7-6; d_gene: TRBD1; CDR3aa: CASSSPPRDRGRLNTEAFF; CDR3nt: TGTGCCAGCAGCTCTCCTCCCCGGGACAGGGGCCGTCTGAACACTGAAGCTTTCTTT
abundance: .; len: 14; j_gene: TRBJ2-7; v_gene: TRBV30; d_gene: .; CDR3aa: CAWSGLGSSYEQYF; CDR3nt: TGTGCCTGGAGTGGACTGGGTAGCTCCTACGAGCAGTACTTC
abundance: once; len: 14; j_gene: TRBJ1-1; v_gene: TRBV6-5; d_gene: .; CDR3aa: CASSRTGMNTEAFF; CDR3nt: TGTGCCAGCAGTCGGACGGGGATGAACACTGAAGCTTTCTTT
abundance: .; len: 14; j_gene: TRBJ1-1; v_gene: TRBV7-9; d_gene: .; CDR3aa: CASSSRTANTEAFF; CDR3nt: TGTGCCAGCAGCTCAAGGACGGCGAACACTGAAGCTTTCTTT
abundance: .; len: 13; j_gene: TRBJ1-5; v_gene: TRBV20-1; d_gene: .; CDR3aa: CSASQGMEQPQHF; CDR3nt: TGCAGTGCTAGTCAGGGGATGGAACAGCCCCAGCATTTT
abundance: .; len: 18; j_gene: TRBJ1-3; v_gene: TRBV10-1; d_gene: .; CDR3aa: CASSEPPGGRDSGNTIYF; CDR3nt: TGCGCCAGCAGTGAACCCCCCGGCGGCCGCGACTCTGGAAACACCATATATTTT
abundance: .; len: 15; j_gene: TRBJ2-7; v_gene: TRBV13; d_gene: .; CDR3aa: CASSSGTASSYEQYF; CDR3nt: TGTGCCAGCAGTTCCGGGACGGCCAGCTCCTACGAGCAGTACTTC
abundance: .; len: 16; j_gene: TRBJ2-2; v_gene: TRBV5-1; d_gene: .; CDR3aa: CASSKSNGMGTGELFF; CDR3nt: TGCGCCAGCAGCAAGTCAAACGGGATGGGCACCGGGGAGCTGTTTTTT
abundance: .; len: 11; j_gene: TRBJ2-2; v_gene: TRBV6-1; d_gene: .; CDR3aa: CASSELGELFF; CDR3nt: TGTGCCAGCAGTGAACTCGGGGAGCTGTTTTTT
abundance: .; len: 13; j_gene: TRBJ1-1; v_gene: TRBV18; d_gene: .; CDR3aa: CASSPPSHQEAFF; CDR3nt: TGTGCCAGCTCACCACCGTCCCATCAAGAGGCTTTCTTT
abundance: .; len: 15; j_gene: TRBJ1-6; v_gene: TRBV28; d_gene: .; CDR3aa: CASSFSGANNSPLHF; CDR3nt: TGTGCCAGCAGTTTTTCGGGGGCGAATAATTCACCCCTCCACTTT
abundance: .; len: 19; j_gene: TRBJ2-2; v_gene: TRBV7-9; d_gene: TRBD2; CDR3aa: CASSKPGLAGYPNTGELFF; CDR3nt: TGTGCCAGCAGTAAACCGGGACTAGCGGGCTACCCGAACACCGGGGAGCTGTTTTTT